This is a list of T cell receptor beta chains from one sample in a study of CD8 T cells in ankylosing spondylitis. TCRdb redid the calling of the 5' RACE reads with MiXCR, one entry per CDR3 protein. The sample lists roughly 100,000 distinct CDR3 sequences, about 7.7% seen once, with 9.9% in the top ten. Sequencing was carried out using blood, either unsorted or a sorted T cell fraction (not recorded which). The receptors originated from a male donor with ankylosing spondylitis or in good health (not recorded which). Both conserved end residues are part of each CDR3. D genes are given only for firm matches. Expanded clones are given a class, and other clones once, few, many or no size at all.

clone_size: many; cdr3_length: 14; j_call: TRBJ2-2; d_call: -; v_call: TRBV19; cdr3_aa: CASSLRPGTGELFF; cdr3_nt: TGTGCCAGTAGCCTCCGACCGGGCACCGGGGAGCTGTTTTTT
clone_size: many; cdr3_length: 12; j_call: TRBJ2-3; d_call: TRBD1; v_call: TRBV29-1; cdr3_aa: CSVATGDWAQYF; cdr3_nt: TGCAGCGTAGCGACAGGGGATTGGGCGCAGTATTTT
clone_size: many; cdr3_length: 16; j_call: TRBJ2-3; d_call: -; v_call: TRBV6-4; cdr3_aa: CASSDRDTSSTDTQYF; cdr3_nt: TGTGCCAGCAGTGACCGGGACACAAGCAGCACAGATACGCAGTATTTT
clone_size: many; cdr3_length: 14; j_call: TRBJ2-1; d_call: -; v_call: TRBV6-5; cdr3_aa: CASSYEDGANEQFF; cdr3_nt: TGTGCCAGCAGTTACGAGGATGGGGCCAATGAGCAGTTCTTC
clone_size: many; cdr3_length: 14; j_call: TRBJ1-6; d_call: TRBD1; v_call: TRBV7-2; cdr3_aa: CASSSRGSYSPLHF; cdr3_nt: TGTGCCAGCAGCTCCAGGGGGTCTTATTCACCCCTCCACTTT
clone_size: few; cdr3_length: 16; j_call: TRBJ1-6; d_call: -; v_call: TRBV6-1; cdr3_aa: CASSVPRANRNSPLHF; cdr3_nt: TGTGCCAGCAGTGTTCCCAGGGCGAATAGGAATTCACCCCTCCACTTT
clone_size: many; cdr3_length: 13; j_call: TRBJ2-7; d_call: -; v_call: TRBV5-1; cdr3_aa: CASSLVQGYEQYF; cdr3_nt: TGCGCCAGCAGCTTGGTGCAGGGCTACGAGCAGTACTTC
clone_size: many; cdr3_length: 15; j_call: TRBJ2-1; d_call: TRBD2; v_call: TRBV12-3/TRBV12-4; cdr3_aa: CASSSGTSGNNEQFF; cdr3_nt: TGTGCCAGCAGTTCCGGGACTAGCGGGAACAATGAGCAGTTCTTC
clone_size: many; cdr3_length: 15; j_call: TRBJ1-2; d_call: -; v_call: TRBV6-5; cdr3_aa: CASSSGTSRDYGYTF; cdr3_nt: TGTGCCAGCAGTTCTGGGACCTCGAGAGACTATGGCTACACCTTC
clone_size: many; cdr3_length: 13; j_call: TRBJ1-6; d_call: TRBD1; v_call: TRBV4-2; cdr3_aa: CASGSGGYSPLHF; cdr3_nt: TGTGCCAGCGGATCAGGGGGCTATTCACCCCTCCACTTT
clone_size: -; cdr3_length: 13; j_call: TRBJ2-7; d_call: -; v_call: TRBV7-2; cdr3_aa: CASSLLQGYEQYF; cdr3_nt: TGTGCCAGCAGCTTGCTTCAGGGCTACGAGCAGTACTTC
clone_size: -; cdr3_length: 15; j_call: TRBJ2-7; d_call: TRBD1; v_call: TRBV7-2; cdr3_aa: CASSLPTGQSYEQYF; cdr3_nt: TGTGCCAGCAGCTTACCCACGGGACAGTCCTACGAGCAGTACTTC
clone_size: many; cdr3_length: 16; j_call: TRBJ2-3; d_call: TRBD2; v_call: TRBV7-9; cdr3_aa: CASSPLAEISTDTQYF; cdr3_nt: TGTGCCAGCAGCCCACTAGCGGAGATATCCACAGATACGCAGTATTTT
clone_size: many; cdr3_length: 14; j_call: TRBJ2-5; d_call: -; v_call: TRBV6-1; cdr3_aa: CASSTSGNQETQYF; cdr3_nt: TGTGCCAGCAGTACCAGTGGAAACCAAGAGACCCAGTACTTC
clone_size: many; cdr3_length: 15; j_call: TRBJ2-3; d_call: -; v_call: TRBV5-1; cdr3_aa: CASSSGTPLADTQYF; cdr3_nt: TGCGCCAGCAGCTCCGGGACTCCACTGGCAGATACGCAGTATTTT
clone_size: many; cdr3_length: 15; j_call: TRBJ2-7; d_call: TRBD1; v_call: TRBV7-9; cdr3_aa: CASSLSGTGVYEQYF; cdr3_nt: TGTGCCAGCAGCTTATCTGGGACAGGGGTCTACGAGCAGTACTTC
clone_size: many; cdr3_length: 15; j_call: TRBJ2-4; d_call: -; v_call: TRBV6-2/TRBV6-3; cdr3_aa: CASSYDRTLGHIQYF; cdr3_nt: TGTGCCAGCAGTTACGACAGAACATTGGGTCACATTCAGTACTTC
clone_size: many; cdr3_length: 15; j_call: TRBJ2-1; d_call: -; v_call: TRBV3-1; cdr3_aa: CASSQDVSSYNEQFF; cdr3_nt: TGTGCCAGCAGCCAAGATGTCAGCTCCTACAATGAGCAGTTCTTC
clone_size: many; cdr3_length: 13; j_call: TRBJ1-1; d_call: -; v_call: TRBV12-5; cdr3_aa: CASGPFRGWQAFF; cdr3_nt: TGTGCTAGTGGTCCCTTCCGGGGTTGGCAAGCTTTCTTT
clone_size: many; cdr3_length: 14; j_call: TRBJ1-2; d_call: -; v_call: TRBV7-9; cdr3_aa: CASSSLWRDSGYTF; cdr3_nt: TGTGCCAGCAGCTCCCTCTGGAGGGACTCTGGCTACACCTTC
clone_size: few; cdr3_length: 13; j_call: TRBJ2-5; d_call: -; v_call: TRBV7-9; cdr3_aa: CASSLLPQETQYF; cdr3_nt: TGTGCCAGCAGCTTACTCCCTCAAGAGACCCAGTACTTC
clone_size: many; cdr3_length: 13; j_call: TRBJ1-6; d_call: -; v_call: TRBV5-1; cdr3_aa: CASSLESNSPLHF; cdr3_nt: TGCGCCAGCAGCTTGGAGTCTAATTCACCCCTCCACTTT
clone_size: -; cdr3_length: 16; j_call: TRBJ2-7; d_call: -; v_call: TRBV4-3; cdr3_aa: CASSHSSGPSPYEQYF; cdr3_nt: TGCGCCAGCAGCCACTCCTCGGGTCCGTCCCCCTACGAGCAGTACTTC
clone_size: many; cdr3_length: 13; j_call: TRBJ2-1; d_call: -; v_call: TRBV24-1; cdr3_aa: CATSDPRSDEQFF; cdr3_nt: TGTGCCACCAGTGATCCAAGATCCGATGAGCAGTTCTTC
clone_size: -; cdr3_length: 14; j_call: TRBJ2-1; d_call: -; v_call: TRBV30; cdr3_aa: CAWSVLSSYNEQFF; cdr3_nt: TGTGCCTGGAGTGTACTGTCTTCCTACAATGAGCAGTTCTTC
clone_size: many; cdr3_length: 15; j_call: TRBJ2-1; d_call: TRBD2; v_call: TRBV3-1; cdr3_aa: CASSAPLAGYNEQFF; cdr3_nt: TGTGCCAGCAGCGCCCCACTAGCGGGGTACAATGAGCAGTTCTTC
clone_size: -; cdr3_length: 18; j_call: TRBJ1-1; d_call: -; v_call: TRBV11-2; cdr3_aa: CASSLGVPLRSLVTEAFF; cdr3_nt: TGTGCCAGCAGCTTAGGCGTCCCCCTTAGAAGTTTAGTCACTGAAGCTTTCTTT
clone_size: many; cdr3_length: 13; j_call: TRBJ1-1; d_call: TRBD1; v_call: TRBV18; cdr3_aa: CASSWGGQTEAFF; cdr3_nt: TGTGCCAGCTCATGGGGGGGACAGACTGAAGCTTTCTTT
clone_size: many; cdr3_length: 13; j_call: TRBJ2-7; d_call: TRBD1; v_call: TRBV20-1; cdr3_aa: CSAPGQDGYEQYF; cdr3_nt: TGCAGTGCTCCGGGACAGGACGGGTACGAGCAGTACTTC
clone_size: -; cdr3_length: 14; j_call: TRBJ2-1; d_call: -; v_call: TRBV7-2; cdr3_aa: CASSLAAVPHEQFF; cdr3_nt: TGTGCCAGCAGCTTAGCTGCAGTTCCACATGAGCAGTTCTTC
clone_size: many; cdr3_length: 14; j_call: TRBJ2-3; d_call: -; v_call: TRBV15; cdr3_aa: CATSGQAPPNTQYF; cdr3_nt: TGTGCCACCTCCGGGCAGGCCCCCCCAAATACTCAGTATTTT
clone_size: few; cdr3_length: 15; j_call: TRBJ1-5; d_call: -; v_call: TRBV5-5; cdr3_aa: CASSLAGGPNQPQHF; cdr3_nt: TGTGCCAGCAGCTTGGCGGGGGGCCCTAATCAGCCCCAGCATTTT
clone_size: many; cdr3_length: 12; j_call: TRBJ2-7; d_call: -; v_call: TRBV27; cdr3_aa: CASSLWGDEQYF; cdr3_nt: TGTGCCAGCAGTTTATGGGGGGACGAGCAGTACTTC
clone_size: many; cdr3_length: 12; j_call: TRBJ2-7; d_call: TRBD1; v_call: TRBV6-6; cdr3_aa: CASRTGAYEQYF; cdr3_nt: TGTGCCAGCAGGACAGGGGCCTACGAGCAGTACTTC
clone_size: many; cdr3_length: 16; j_call: TRBJ2-3; d_call: -; v_call: TRBV11-2; cdr3_aa: CASSPALGGEVHTQYF; cdr3_nt: TGTGCCAGCAGCCCGGCCCTCGGGGGTGAGGTGCATACGCAGTATTTT
clone_size: many; cdr3_length: 14; j_call: TRBJ2-5; d_call: -; v_call: TRBV5-6; cdr3_aa: CASSLVEGTETQYF; cdr3_nt: TGTGCCAGCAGCTTGGTTGAAGGGACGGAGACCCAGTACTTC
clone_size: many; cdr3_length: 18; j_call: TRBJ2-3; d_call: TRBD2; v_call: TRBV12-3/TRBV12-4; cdr3_aa: CASSTFPGLGLERDTQYF; cdr3_nt: TGTGCCAGCAGTACCTTTCCGGGACTAGGTCTTGAGAGGGATACGCAGTATTTT
clone_size: many; cdr3_length: 22; j_call: TRBJ1-1; d_call: -; v_call: TRBV24-1; cdr3_aa: CATSDHYPQVIVSPREYTEAFF; cdr3_nt: TGTGCCACCAGTGATCATTATCCCCAGGTGATCGTTTCGCCCAGGGAATATACTGAAGCTTTCTTT
clone_size: many; cdr3_length: 14; j_call: TRBJ1-1; d_call: -; v_call: TRBV7-6; cdr3_aa: CASSNTGLNTEAFF; cdr3_nt: TGTGCCAGCAGCAACACAGGGTTGAACACTGAAGCTTTCTTT
clone_size: many; cdr3_length: 19; j_call: TRBJ2-3; d_call: TRBD2; v_call: TRBV10-3; cdr3_aa: CAIRTGLAGIPFASDTQYF; cdr3_nt: TGTGCCATCAGAACCGGACTAGCGGGTATTCCCTTCGCGTCGGATACGCAGTATTTT
clone_size: once; cdr3_length: 15; j_call: TRBJ2-5; d_call: -; v_call: TRBV29-1; cdr3_aa: CSAYPPTGTQETQYF; cdr3_nt: TGCAGCGCTTATCCGCCGACAGGTACCCAAGAGACCCAGTACTTC